The 19 T cell receptor beta chains below come from one sample, sequenced in a study of PD-1 blockade in classical Hodgkin lymphoma (dated by TCRdb to about 2020). Reading the label with the study, this specimen's time point is: cycle 4 day 1 (C4D1), after 6 weeks of nivolumab. Relapse after autologous stem cell transplantation had occurred in all trial patients, and cohorts A, B and C were distinguished by prior brentuximab vedotin exposure. Library preparation was by the immunoSEQ multiplex PCR assay. Not all clones reach the TCRdb copy of this immuneACCESS table, which keeps in-frame sequences only. Checked studies attribute under half of the gap to unresolved V genes and leave the rest unexplained. The sample table holds around 60,000 clones, of which 70% to 90% were seen once. The top ten clonotypes cover roughly 8% of the sample. Sequenced here: peripheral blood mononuclear cells (PBMCs), sampled before the fourth cycle of nivolumab. The source is a human donor with classical Hodgkin lymphoma.

The V gene is TRBV11-3, the J gene TRBJ1-1, with D perhaps TRBD1 (5 bases). There are 13 residues in the CDR3. Trimming removed 2 bases from V and 6 bases from J, with 10 bases in between. Germline CDR1 and CDR2: SGHNT and YENEEA. CDR3 bases: TGTGCCAGCAGCTTAACTCGGGGGGCTGAAGCTTTCTTT. Residues: CASSLTRGAEAFF.

The chain employs TRBV7-2 and TRBJ2-7, with D unclear. The CDR3 is 14 amino acids. The germline gives CDR1 SGHTA, CDR2 FQGNSA. V dropped 5 bases and J dropped 0 bases, with 11 bases sitting between them. CDR3 bases: TGTGCCAGCAGCCCGTTTATTAGCTCCTACGAGCAGTACTTC. Encoded protein: CASSPFISSYEQYF.

The genes are TRBV4-1 and TRBJ2-7; 8 positions agree with TRBD1. Per germline, CDR1 MGHRA and CDR2 YSYEKL. This CDR3 spans 14 amino acids. Unmatched junction bases numbered 4, after V lost 4 bases and J lost 2 bases. CDR3 sequence (DNA): TGCGCCAGCAGCCCGGACAGGGCGCCCTACGAGCAGTACTTC. This sequence encodes CASSPDRAPYEQYF.

This chain links TRBV9 with TRBJ2-7; the D is unclear. Trimming took off 0 bases at V and 3 bases at J, with 7 bases between the two ends. The CDR3 consists of 13 residues. Germline V gene lookup returns CDR1 SGDLS and CDR2 YYNGEE. The DNA of the CDR3 is TGTGCCAGCAGCGTAGTTGTCGGCTACGAGCAGTACTTC. Protein: CASSVVVGYEQYF.

The rearrangement uses TRBV29-1 and TRBJ1-1; a possible D gene is TRBD1 (5 bases). Germline loops: CDR1 SQVTM, CDR2 ANQGSEA. This CDR3 spans 14 amino acids. V was trimmed by 4 bases and J by 0 bases, leaving 12 bases between them. The CDR3 DNA sequence: TGCAGCGTTGCTTACAGGAGCATGAACACTGAAGCTTTCTTT. It is translated as CSVAYRSMNTEAFF.

The gene calls are TRBV6-1 and TRBJ2-5; TRBD1 might be the D (6 bases). Germline CDR1 reads MNHNS; CDR2 reads SASEGT. The V end was cut by 3 bases, the J end by 4 bases, with 9 bases between. CDR3 size: 13 residues. The CDR3 is CASSDRGIETQYF. CDR3 nucleotides: TGTGCCAGCAGTGACAGGGGTATAGAGACCCAGTACTTC.

In its sample, this clone was seen once. The genes are TRBV28 and TRBJ1-3; no clear D. V was shortened by 3 bases and J by 1 base, with 4 bases between the two germline ends. The CDR3 totals 13 residues. From germline, CDR1 is MDHEN and CDR2 SYDVKM. The CDR3, as DNA: TGTGCCAGCAGTTTGGGGTCTGGAAACACCATATATTTT. This codes for CASSLGSGNTIYF. The full variable domain, with the rest looked up from reference TRBV28 and TRBJ1-3, is DVKVTQSSRYLVKRTGEKVFLECVQDMDHENMFWYRQDPGLGLRLIYFSYDVKMKEKGDIPEGYSVSREKKERFSLILESASTNQTSMYLCASSLGSGNTIYFGEGSWLTVV.

The CDR3, as DNA: TGTGCCATCGAGGGACAAATTCCCGAGCAGTACTTC. Its protein is CAIEGQIPEQYF. The genes are TRBV7-9 and TRBJ2-7; D may be TRBD1 (6 bases). CDR3 length: 12 amino acids. Trimming cost V 10 bases and J 6 bases, with 16 bases left between them. CDR1 and CDR2 (germline): SEHNR, FQNEAQ (reference sequence).

The chain is built from TRBV7-9 and TRBJ1-1; 7 bases line up with TRBD1. Germline V CDR1 and CDR2: SEHNR, FQNEAQ (reference sequence). CDR3 length: 13 amino acids. The V and J ends lost 1 base and 10 bases, in that order; junction bases with no gene match: 6. This chain's CDR3 is CASSLDRGQRAFF. CDR3 coding DNA: TGTGCCAGCAGCTTAGATCGGGGACAGAGAGCTTTCTTT.

This clone appeared once. The chain is built from TRBV6-5 and TRBJ1-2; D remains unclear. Germline V lookup: CDR1 MNHEY, CDR2 SVGAGI. The CDR3 sequence is 15 residues long. The germline V and J ends were trimmed by 0 bases and 4 bases, with 12 bases remaining between them. DNA for the CDR3: TGTGCCAGCAGTTACTCAGAGGGAGCCACCTATGGCTACACCTTC. This sequence encodes CASSYSEGATYGYTF.

This clone was recorded only once. This sequence joins TRBV18 and TRBJ1-1; D ambiguous. This CDR3 has 14 amino acids. Per germline, CDR1 KGHSH and CDR2 LQKENI. Trimming shortened V by 5 bases and J by 6 bases, and 16 bases separated the two germline ends. The CDR3 nucleotides read TGTGCCAGCTCAAAGAAGGGAGAGAAGGCTGAAGCTTTCTTT. It translates to CASSKKGEKAEAFF.

The gene calls are TRBV28 and TRBJ1-1, with a tentative D call TRBD1 (5 bases). Germline CDR1 and CDR2: MDHEN and SYDVKM. CDR3 length: 17 amino acids. Deletions cut 3 bases from V and 6 bases from J, with 23 bases between. The DNA of the CDR3 is TGTGCCAGCAGTTTTGGGGGGGGAGGTTCTCATTTCTCTGAAGCTTTCTTT. Its translation is CASSFGGGGSHFSEAFF.

There are a few counts of this clone. V usage is TRBV19 and J usage is TRBJ2-3; D gene uncertain. Trimming removed 4 bases at V and 1 base at J, with 12 bases between. CDR1 and CDR2 (germline): LNHDA, SQIVND (reference sequence). CDR3 size: 15 residues. This chain's CDR3 is CASSSLSWGTDTQYF. CDR3 bases: TGTGCCAGTAGTAGTTTATCGTGGGGCACAGATACGCAGTATTTT. Full variable domain (outside the CDR3, taken from reference TRBV19 and TRBJ2-3): DGGITQSPKYLFRKEGQNVTLSCEQNLNHDAMYWYRQDPGQGLRLIYYSQIVNDFQKGDIAEGYSVSREKKESFPLTVTSAQKNPTAFYLCASSSLSWGTDTQYFGPGTRLTVL.

About this clone itself: In the same sample, other DNA sequences code for this CDR3. V gene TRBV5-1 combines with J gene TRBJ2-1, with TRBD1 as a possible D gene (6 bases). V was pared by 2 bases and J by 1 base, with 7 bases between. This CDR3 has 14 amino acids. CDR1 is SGHRS and CDR2 is YFSETQ in the germline V gene. The CDR3 DNA is TGCGCCAGCAGCTTAGGACAGTCCTACAATGAGCAGTTCTTC. Its protein product is CASSLGQSYNEQFF.

This clone was seen only a few times. The genes are TRBV4-2 and TRBJ2-5; D possibly corresponds to TRBD1 (5 bases). This CDR3 has 15 amino acids. The germline V and J ends were trimmed by 0 bases and 3 bases, with 11 bases remaining between them. Germline values: CDR1 LGHNA, CDR2 YNFKEQ. The CDR3 DNA sequence: TGTGCCAGCAGCCAAGAGGCGACAGTTAAAGAGACCCAGTACTTC. It is translated as CASSQEATVKETQYF.

In regard to this clone: At one of its ends the junction is not consistent with the germline gene, which may arise from a read error. The chain recombines TRBV5-1 with TRBJ1-5; no reliable D call. Germline assignment: CDR1 SGHRS and CDR2 YFSETQ. The CDR3 totals 13 residues. The CDR3 DNA reads as TGCGCCAGCAGCTTGGTCCCTGGTCAGTCCCAGCATTTT. This gives the protein CASSLVPGQSQHF.

This clone turned up a few times. The chain carries TRBV29-1 and TRBJ2-4, with D possibly TRBD1 on 6 matching bases. Per germline, CDR1 SQVTM and CDR2 ANQGSEA. This CDR3 comprises 13 residues. V was pared by 7 bases and J by 7 bases, with 17 bases between. This CDR3 reads CSATTGRVNIQYF. DNA of the CDR3: TGCAGCGCCACGACAGGCAGAGTGAACATTCAGTACTTC.

The chain joins TRBV6-5 to TRBJ2-1, with 11 bases that match TRBD1. Unmatched junction bases numbered 8, after V lost 6 bases and J lost 7 bases. The CDR3 spans 15 residues. Looked up from germline, CDR1 is MNHEY and CDR2 is SVGAGI. CDR3 in DNA: TGTGCCAGCAGACCCGGGACAGGGGGGCGAAATGAGCAGTTCTTC. This encodes CASRPGTGGRNEQFF.

In its sample, this clone is medium-sized. The CDR3 nucleotides read TGTGCCAGCAGGGCCGGGGACAACACTGAAGCTTTCTTT. Translated: CASRAGDNTEAFF. V is TRBV27 and J is TRBJ1-1, with D possibly being TRBD1 (5 bases). The CDR3 covers 13 residues. Per the germline V gene, CDR1 is MNHEY and CDR2 is SMNVEV (reference sequence). The ends were cut back, 6 bases at V and 2 bases at J, with 10 bases in the middle.